This TCR beta chain stems from a study of T-cell memory formation after mild COVID-19. Study-wide points: Contracting CD8+ clones were enriched in EMRA, CD4+ mainly in CM and EM.

Regarding this clonotype: Antigen unknown.

CDR1 is MNHEY and CDR2 is SVGAGI in the germline V gene. With V trimmed by 6 bases and J by 8 bases, 4 bases remained unmatched. The CDR3 spans 13 residues. TCRdb reprocessed the 5' RACE reads via MiXCR and lists one record per CDR3 protein. The sample shows 150,000 to 200,000 distinct CDR3 sequences, more than 12% of them seen only once. The chain links TRBV6-5 to TRBJ1-6, with TRBD1 matching over 7 bases. The sequenced sample consisted of PBMCs or a T cell subset sorted from them (not recorded which). The source of this sequence is an adult woman who had mild COVID-19 (a few samples of this study predate the infection). Cell type and time point are not known. CDR3 in amino acids: CASSRGLDSPLHF. The CDR3 DNA is TGTGCCAGCAGCAGGGGGTTGGATTCACCCCTCCACTTT.